These 21 T cell receptor beta chains came from one sample sequenced in a study of T cells expressing NK-cell markers. TCRdb re-called the 5' RACE reads, yielding one record per CDR3 amino acid sequence without DNA. Its clone listing holds tens of thousands of distinct CDR3 sequences. Sequencing was done on a sample of blood T cells: a sorted CD56 or NKG2C T cell subset, CD4+ or CD8+ T cells, or bulk PBMC T cells (not recorded which). These receptors came from a woman between 18 and 69 years old in good health.

The chain joins TRBV2 to TRBJ2-2; TCRdb proposes TRBD1, but this gene call is untestable without DNA. This CDR3 is built from 18 residues. Germline V gives CDR1 SNHLY, CDR2 FYNNEI. CDR3 sequence: CASKSPRGETPNTGELFF.

The chain combines TRBV29-1 with TRBJ2-7; no DNA is available, so the TRBD1 call from TCRdb remains unchecked. The germline CDR1 and CDR2 sequences are SQVTM and ANQGSEA. The CDR3 contains 14 residues. The CDR3 here is CSVVRPGVSYEQYF.

The rearrangement links TRBV20-1 to TRBJ1-2; TCRdb calls TRBD1, which cannot be checked without DNA. The CDR3 totals 14 residues. CDR1 DFQATT and CDR2 SNEGSKA come from the germline V gene (reference sequence). CDR3 region: CSAFLAGQVYGYTF.

The CDR3 is CASSLAGGQPQHF. The rearrangement joins TRBV5-1 to TRBJ1-5; TCRdb's D call, TRBD1, is unchecked because there is no DNA. Germline V lookup: CDR1 SGHRS, CDR2 YFSETQ. The CDR3 is 13 residues long.

J is TRBJ2-3 and V is TRBV2; the TCRdb call, TRBD1, lacks DNA for checking. This CDR3 spans 16 amino acids. The germline V gene encodes CDR1 SNHLY and CDR2 FYNNEI. This CDR3 reads CASSSLGQFSTDTQYF. Filled out from reference TRBV2 and TRBJ2-3, the complete variable domain reads EPEVTQTPSHQVTQMGQEVILRCVPISNHLYFYWYRQILGQKVEFLVSFYNNEISEKSEIFDDQFSVERPDGSNFTLKIRSTKLEDSAMYFCASSSLGQFSTDTQYFGPGTRLTVL.

V is TRBV20-1 and J is TRBJ2-5; TCRdb's D call of TRBD1 is untestable without DNA. The CDR3 spans 18 residues. Per germline, CDR1 DFQATT and CDR2 SNEGSKA (reference sequence). The CDR3: CSARDILAGAPRSETQYF.

The J gene is TRBJ2-7, the V gene TRBV4-1; the D call from TCRdb, TRBD1, cannot be confirmed without DNA. CDR1 and CDR2 (germline): MGHRA, YSYEKL. The CDR3 runs to 14 residues. CDR3 sequence: CASSQGGGPYEQYF.

CDR3 in amino acids: CASSQGAPGGSPLHF. This sequence joins TRBV4-1 and TRBJ1-6; no DNA is available, so the TRBD1 call from TCRdb remains unchecked. CDR1 is MGHRA and CDR2 is YSYEKL in the germline V gene. The CDR3 loop spans 15 amino acids.

The chain has TRBV15 and TRBJ2-2; as DNA is missing, the TRBD2 call by TCRdb cannot be tested. This CDR3 comprises 14 residues. Germline CDR1 and CDR2: LNHNV and YYDKDF (reference sequence). CDR3 amino acids: CATTGTPKTGELFF.

The chain carries TRBV7-6 and TRBJ2-3. The germline V gene has CDR1 SGHVS and CDR2 FNYEAQ. The CDR3 runs 15 residues. The CDR3 sequence is CASSLAEDATDTQYF. The full variable domain, its missing parts supplied by reference TRBV7-6 and TRBJ2-3, is GAGVSQSPRYKVTKRGQDVALRCDPISGHVSLYWYRQALGQGPEFLTYFNYEAQQDKSGLPNDRFSAERPEGSISTLTIQRTEQRDSAMYRCASSLAEDATDTQYFGPGTRLTVL.

In terms of frequency, this clonotype is medium-sized. The gene calls are TRBV7-8 and TRBJ1-6; no DNA is available, so the TRBD1 call from TCRdb remains unchecked. Germline V gene sequence: CDR1 SGHVS, CDR2 FQNEAQ. The CDR3 has 16 residues. The CDR3 is CASSPGTISYNSPLHF.

The V gene is TRBV27, the J gene TRBJ1-3. Germline V gene sequence: CDR1 MNHEY, CDR2 SMNVEV (reference sequence). CDR3 length equals 16 residues. CDR3 residues: CASSTRDGDSGNTIYF.

The chain is built from TRBV6-5 and TRBJ2-3; the D gene TCRdb calls, TRBD1, cannot be checked with no DNA. Germline CDR1 and CDR2: MNHEY and SVGAGI. This CDR3 has 19 amino acids. The CDR3 protein is CASSSPPGEGVRGTDTQYF.

This chain joins TRBV7-9 and TRBJ2-3; TCRdb's D call of TRBD2 is untestable without DNA. The CDR3 sequence is 15 residues long. From germline, CDR1 is SEHNR and CDR2 FQNEAQ (reference sequence). CDR3: CASSLGGFITDTQYF.

V is TRBV19 and J is TRBJ2-7; no DNA is available, so the TRBD1 call from TCRdb remains unchecked. CDR1 and CDR2 (germline): LNHDA, SQIVND (reference sequence). The CDR3 is made up of 14 amino acids. CDR3 region: CASSIAGTTYEQYF.

The genes are TRBV4-1 and TRBJ2-3; absent DNA, TCRdb's TRBD2 call cannot be checked. The CDR3 runs to 16 residues. Germline assignment: CDR1 MGHRA and CDR2 YSYEKL. This CDR3 is CASSQRLSGSSDTQYF.

This rearrangement joins TRBV10-3 to TRBJ2-3. This CDR3 region has 16 residues. Germline assignment: CDR1 ENHRY and CDR2 SYGVKD. The CDR3 sequence is CAISETQWPGTDTQYF.

This rearrangement joins TRBV6-5 to TRBJ2-1; TCRdb's D gene call, TRBD2, goes unchecked for lack of DNA. Germline V CDR1 and CDR2: MNHEY, SVGAGI. The CDR3 totals 17 residues. The CDR3 protein is CASSYSGTSGPHNEQFF.

The V call is TRBV12-3 or TRBV12-4, the J call TRBJ1-6; TCRdb picks TRBD1, but there is no DNA to check that call. The CDR3 contains 16 residues. This CDR3 reads CASRQGRGQGNSPLHF.

The J gene is TRBJ2-7, the V gene TRBV6-1; without DNA, the TCRdb call of TRBD2 cannot be checked. CDR1 is MNHNS, CDR2 SASEGT, per germline. This CDR3 contains 15 residues. The CDR3 spells CASSGLAGGPDEQYF.

This rearrangement joins TRBV9 to TRBJ2-1; there is no DNA to check the TCRdb D call of TRBD2. The germline gives CDR1 SGDLS, CDR2 YYNGEE. The CDR3 sequence is 14 residues long. This chain's CDR3 is CASSVAEGPVEQFF.